This record looks at one TCR beta chain sequence and its context. This sample was taken from a study of T cells expressing NK-cell markers. The V gene's germline CDR1 is GTSNPN and CDR2 SVGIG (reference sequence). The CDR3 extends over 13 amino acids. Using the 5' RACE reads, TCRdb records one entry per CDR3 protein without DNA. The sample table sets out 350,000 to 400,000 distinct CDR3 sequences. The chain combines TRBV30 with TRBJ2-3. The origin of this receptor is a woman aged 50 to 60 in good health. Sequencing input: blood T cells: a sorted CD56 or NKG2C T cell subset, CD4+ or CD8+ T cells, or bulk PBMC T cells (not recorded which). The CDR3 region is CAVNGRFTDTQYF.